The entry that follows covers one T cell receptor beta chain sequence. What it binds is not known. TCRdb's copy holds only in-frame clones and misses some; the assay was immunoSEQ multiplex PCR. Here the sample spans 50,000 or so clones, roughly 90% being singletons. The V and J ends lost 7 bases and 7 bases respectively, with 18 bases between them. CDR3 length equals 14 residues. CDR1 is SGHDT, CDR2 YYEEEE, per germline. The sample is drawn from a study of T cell clones after liver transplantation. At the level of the study: TCRbeta sequencing after a pre-transplant mixed lymphocyte reaction identified graft-donor-reactive clones, later tracked in post-transplant blood.

Study-wide results and limits: In 5 of 8 subjects, circulating graft-donor-reactive CD4 TCRbeta sequences fell significantly after transplant.

The material sequenced was CD8+ T cells from blood, taken 12 months after liver transplant. The origin of this receptor is a human patient who received a liver transplant. Some T cells may have originated in the graft donor. V gene TRBV5-6 combines with J gene TRBJ2-1; D is possibly TRBD2 (5 bases). The CDR3 spells CASSIPGIGNEQFF. Here the CDR3 DNA reads TGTGCCAGCTCCATACCGGGAATAGGGAATGAGCAGTTCTTC.